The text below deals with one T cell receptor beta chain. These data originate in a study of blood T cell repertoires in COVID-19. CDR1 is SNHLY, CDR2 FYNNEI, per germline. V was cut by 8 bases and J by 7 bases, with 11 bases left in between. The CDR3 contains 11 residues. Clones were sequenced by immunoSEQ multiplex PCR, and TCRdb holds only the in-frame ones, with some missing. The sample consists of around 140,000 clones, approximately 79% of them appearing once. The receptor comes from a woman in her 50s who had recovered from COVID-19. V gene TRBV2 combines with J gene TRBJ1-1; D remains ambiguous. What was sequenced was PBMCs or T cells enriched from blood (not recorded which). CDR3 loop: CASGSRGEAFF. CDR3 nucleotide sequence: TGTGCCAGCGGCTCACGGGGTGAAGCTTTCTTT. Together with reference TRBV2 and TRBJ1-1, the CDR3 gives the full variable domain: EPEVTQTPSHQVTQMGQEVILRCVPISNHLYFYWYRQILGQKVEFLVSFYNNEISEKSEIFDDQFSVERPDGSNFTLKIRSTKLEDSAMYFCASGSRGEAFFGQGTRLTVV.